These T cell receptor beta chains were read from a single sample in a study of response to subunit inactivated influenza vaccine. TCRdb independently ran MiXCR on the RT-PCR reads; one entry per CDR3 protein. The sample records about 160,000 distinct CDR3 sequences, roughly 10% being singletons. Sample: non-naive T cells sorted from PBMCs, taken 35 to 45 days after vaccination. The receptors were sampled from a man aged 50-59 years who received an inactivated influenza vaccine. Both conserved end residues are part of each CDR3. D genes are given only for firm matches. Size values are once, few and many counts, or a class for expanded clones, and some rows have none.

j_gene	abundance	v_gene	d_gene	CDR3nt	CDR3aa
TRBJ2-5	few	TRBV24-1	-	TGTGCCACCAGTGCCCCACGTGAAGGGGTTGGGGAGACCCAGTACTTC	CATSAPREGVGETQYF
TRBJ2-1	few	TRBV12-3/TRBV12-4	-	TGTGCCAGCAGCCCGCTAGGAGTCACTGAGCAGTTCTTC	CASSPLGVTEQFF
TRBJ1-5	few	TRBV6-5	TRBD1	TGTGCCAGCAGACTCGACGGACAGGGCGCCCAGCCCCAGCATTTT	CASRLDGQGAQPQHF
TRBJ2-5	-	TRBV5-1	-	TGCGCCAGCAGCCCGGGGACCGTCTCGGTCAAGGAGACCCAGTACTTC	CASSPGTVSVKETQYF
TRBJ2-2	-	TRBV3-1	-	TGTGCCAGCAGCCAAGTTCACACCGGGGAGCTGTTTTTT	CASSQVHTGELFF
TRBJ2-3	many	TRBV20-1	-	TGCAGTGCTAGACGACCCATTGGGGGCCCAGATACGCAGTATTTT	CSARRPIGGPDTQYF
TRBJ2-2	-	TRBV9	-	TGTGCCAGCAGCGTAGCTCGGATGAACACCGGGGAGCTGTTTTTT	CASSVARMNTGELFF
TRBJ2-1	many	TRBV7-9	TRBD2	TGTGCCAGCAGCCCCACCGGGAGGTATTACAATGAGCAGTTCTTC	CASSPTGRYYNEQFF
TRBJ2-3	many	TRBV11-2	TRBD2	TGTGCCAGCAGCTCCCTTAAGCGGGGGACAGATACGCAGTATTTT	CASSSLKRGTDTQYF
TRBJ1-5	-	TRBV10-3	-	TGTGCCATCAGTGAGTCGGGGATGGAGCCTCAGCCCCAGCATTTT	CAISESGMEPQPQHF
TRBJ2-5	-	TRBV3-1	-	TGTGCCAGCAGCCCTCGGGCGGACCAAGAGACCCAGTACTTC	CASSPRADQETQYF
TRBJ2-7	-	TRBV11-2	-	TGTGCCAGCAGCTTAGTAAAGGGATACGAGCAGTACTTC	CASSLVKGYEQYF
TRBJ2-5	few	TRBV6-2/TRBV6-3	TRBD1	TGTGCCAGCACTGAGGGGGACAGACTTATCGGGACCCAGTACTTC	CASTEGDRLIGTQYF
TRBJ2-5	-	TRBV9	-	TGTGCCAGCAGCCCGGACCAACGGGCTAACTTTGGGGAGACCCAGTACTTC	CASSPDQRANFGETQYF
TRBJ2-1	few	TRBV7-9	-	TGTGCCAGCAGCTCTGGACCCGGCTACAATGAGCAGTTCTTC	CASSSGPGYNEQFF
TRBJ1-1	-	TRBV5-1	-	TGCGCCAGCCACCCTCAGGAGGACCTCACTGAAGCTTTCTTT	CASHPQEDLTEAFF
TRBJ2-3	-	TRBV11-2	-	TGTGCCAGCAGCTTCCCGTACAGGGTTGGAGATACGCAGTATTTT	CASSFPYRVGDTQYF